The sequence of this T cell receptor beta chain was determined in a study of T cell responses to AZD1222 COVID-19 vaccine. Points from the study as a whole: Reportedly, nearly half the spike-specific TCRs target unmutated variant regions. Repertoire samples came only from after the peak T cell response. The study identified only six AZD1222 recipients as seropositive at baseline. Clonal diversity was possibly underestimated, and the donors were mostly white British, with more females.

Germline CDR1 reads SQVTM; CDR2 reads ANQGSEA. V lost 6 bases to trimming and J lost 6 bases; unmatched junction nucleotides: 6. The CDR3 has 12 residues. With regard to this clone: Its matching antigen is unknown.

Data came from immunoSEQ multiplex PCR; TCRdb stores just in-frame clones and leaves some out. The sample records 120,000 to 150,000 clones, about 91% being singletons. The receptor was isolated from an adult who received the AZD1222 COVID-19 vaccine. Material: peripheral blood, obtained 28 days after the second AZD1222 dose. V is TRBV29-1 and J is TRBJ1-2; TRBD1 aligns across 8 bases. This CDR3 reads CSVRTGRDGYTF. DNA for the CDR3: TGCAGCGTCCGGACAGGGAGGGATGGCTACACCTTC.